This TCR beta chain was retrieved from a study of beta chain features in type 1 diabetes. The authors reverse transcribed all of the isolated RNA, so sequencing captured expressed TCRB transcripts. Clones were sequenced by immunoSEQ multiplex PCR, and TCRdb holds only the in-frame ones, with some missing. In the table there are under 300,000 clones, around 26% of which are singletons. Deletions cut 3 bases from V and 4 bases from J, with 9 bases between. This CDR3 is 13 amino acids long. In germline, CDR1 is SGHTA, CDR2 FQGNSA. This chain links TRBV7-2 with TRBJ1-1; no definite D call. The receptor comes from a young man in good health. What was sequenced was central memory CD4+ T cells from blood. The CDR3 loop is CASSFGPPTEAFF. CDR3 bases: TGTGCCAGCAGCTTCGGGCCTCCCACTGAAGCTTTCTTT. The full variable domain, in which reference TRBV7-2 and TRBJ1-1 provide the parts outside the CDR3, is GAGVSQSPSNKVTEKGKDVELRCDPISGHTALYWYRQSLGQGLEFLIYFQGNSAPDKSGLPSDRFSAERTGGSVSTLTIQRTQQEDSAVYLCASSFGPPTEAFFGQGTRLTVV.